The following is a T cell receptor beta chain sequence with its context. The antigen is not known. This entry comes from a study of shared clonotypes between healthy human individuals. The protocol was immunoSEQ multiplex PCR, while the TCRdb copy is restricted to in-frame clones and leaves out a portion. The profile shows some 2,500,000 clones, 85% to 95% of them singletons. The study, taken as a whole, reports: Compared with memory subsets, naive subsets generally had larger estimated richness.

This CDR3 contains 15 residues. J was trimmed by 0 bases and V by 6 bases; bases with no gene match: 6. Germline-derived CDR1 and CDR2 are ENHRY and SYGVKD. The receptor's source is a man between 18 and 29 years old in good health. Some clones in this sample may be carry-over from other donors' samples. Specimen: naive CD4+ T cells from PBMCs. Subset specified: CD45RA+ positively selected. This chain joins TRBV10-3 and TRBJ2-7, with TRBD1 matching 9 bases. This chain's CDR3 is CAIRGQGMGSYEQYF. CDR3 DNA sequence: TGTGCCATCAGAGGACAGGGGATGGGCTCCTACGAGCAGTACTTC.